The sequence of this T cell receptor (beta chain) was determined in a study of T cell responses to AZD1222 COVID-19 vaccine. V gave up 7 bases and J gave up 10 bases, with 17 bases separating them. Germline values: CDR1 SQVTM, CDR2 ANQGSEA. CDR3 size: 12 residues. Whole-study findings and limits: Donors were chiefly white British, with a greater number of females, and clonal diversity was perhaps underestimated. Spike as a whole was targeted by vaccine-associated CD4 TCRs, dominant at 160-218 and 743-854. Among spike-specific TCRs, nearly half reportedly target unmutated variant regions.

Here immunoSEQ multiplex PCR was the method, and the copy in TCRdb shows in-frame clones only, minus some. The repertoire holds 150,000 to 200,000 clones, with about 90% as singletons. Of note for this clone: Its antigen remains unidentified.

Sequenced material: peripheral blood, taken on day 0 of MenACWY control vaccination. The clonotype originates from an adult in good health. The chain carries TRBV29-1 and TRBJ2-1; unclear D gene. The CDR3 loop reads CSAEEGPQEQFF. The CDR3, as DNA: TGCAGCGCAGAAGAAGGGCCTCAGGAGCAGTTCTTC.